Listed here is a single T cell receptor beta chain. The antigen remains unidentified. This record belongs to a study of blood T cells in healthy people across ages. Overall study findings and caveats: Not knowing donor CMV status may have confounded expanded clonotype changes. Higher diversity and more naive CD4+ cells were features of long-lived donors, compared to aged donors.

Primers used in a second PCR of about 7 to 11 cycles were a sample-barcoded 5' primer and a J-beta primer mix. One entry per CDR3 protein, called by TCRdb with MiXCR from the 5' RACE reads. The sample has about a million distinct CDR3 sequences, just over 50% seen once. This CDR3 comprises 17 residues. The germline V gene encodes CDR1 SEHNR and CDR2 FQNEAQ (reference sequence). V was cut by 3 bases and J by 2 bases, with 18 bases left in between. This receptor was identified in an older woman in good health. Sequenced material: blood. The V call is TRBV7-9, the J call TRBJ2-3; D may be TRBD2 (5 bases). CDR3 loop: CASSFTRTGINTDTQYF. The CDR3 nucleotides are TGTGCCAGCAGCTTTACCCGAACCGGGATAAACACAGATACGCAGTATTTT.